This TCR beta chain came from a study of cytomegalovirus exposure and HLA in healthy donors. CDR1 and CDR2 from the germline V gene are SEHNR and FQNEAQ (reference sequence). The CDR3 extends over 17 amino acids. With V trimmed by 3 bases and J by 5 bases, 14 bases remained unmatched. PCR employed 60 Vbeta and 13 Jbeta primers. The repertoire was sequenced with immunoSEQ multiplex PCR; TCRdb's copy has only in-frame clones and lacks some. The sample holds about 180,000 clones, approximately 80% seen once. J is TRBJ2-5 and V is TRBV7-9, with 8 bases identical to TRBD2. Material for sequencing was PBMCs. This receptor was obtained from a man younger than 35 in good health and CMV-seronegative. CDR3 loop: CASSFQPAGGRGETQYF. In nucleotides, the CDR3 is TGTGCCAGCAGCTTCCAGCCCGCGGGGGGTCGCGGGGAGACCCAGTACTTC.